The sequence of this T cell receptor beta chain was determined in a study of blood T cell repertoires in COVID-19. Turning to the study itself: Samples of COVID-19 (acute and convalescent) were obtained from the United States, Italy and Spain. Sample material is recorded as cDNA or gDNA derived from T cells, B-cell-depleted T cells, or PBMCs.

Authors' methods: Using reference gene primer amplification, nucleated cell counts were estimated. Assay used: immunoSEQ multiplex PCR; TCRdb lists only in-frame clones, some missing. Clone size and the V and J calls come from that table; the DNA yielded D and trimming. The data hold around 30,000 clones, with 91% observed a single time. CDR1 is MNHNS, CDR2 SASEGT, per germline. V was pared by 2 bases and J by 1 base, with 4 bases of the junction left unmatched. There are 16 residues in the CDR3. Sequencing was performed on peripheral blood. The receptor was derived from a man between 60 and 75 years old with acute or convalescent COVID-19. This chain joins TRBV6-1 and TRBJ2-2; the match to TRBD1 covers 7 bases. The CDR3 bases are TGTGCCAGCAGTGAATTGGGACAGCTGAACACCGGGGAGCTGTTTTTT. Protein product: CASSELGQLNTGELFF.